A single T cell receptor beta chain is shown here with its context. The source of the sample is a study of blood T cell repertoires in COVID-19. For the study at large: There were acute and convalescent COVID-19 samples, and they came from the United States, Italy and Spain. T cells, B-cell-depleted T cells, or PBMCs provided the cDNA or gDNA that served as material.

This table comes from immunoSEQ multiplex PCR, and its TCRdb copy is limited to in-frame clones, with some not included. The sample lists about 46,000 clones, around 80% occurring once. V lost 2 bases to trimming and J lost 11 bases; unmatched junction nucleotides: 7. Germline CDR1 is KGHSH and CDR2 is LQKENI. The CDR3 length is 13 residues. This chain uses TRBV18 with TRBJ1-1; 8 positions agree with TRBD1. The material sequenced was peripheral blood. This sequence was found in a woman of 80 years or more with acute or convalescent COVID-19. The CDR3 coding sequence is TGTGCCAGCTCACCATTTCTGACAGGGGACGCTTTCTTT. Translating gives CASSPFLTGDAFF.